These 2 T cell receptor beta chains came from one sample sequenced in a study of cytomegalovirus exposure and HLA in healthy donors. The study ran its PCR with 60 Vbeta and 13 Jbeta primers. The method was immunoSEQ multiplex PCR; TCRdb's version includes in-frame clones alone and lacks a portion of them. The sample yields 78,000 or so clones, 65% to 85% seen once. The source material was PBMCs. The source of these receptors is a woman aged 45-65 years in good health and CMV-seronegative.

V and J are TRBV19 and TRBJ2-1; 7 bases agree with TRBD1. CDR1 LNHDA and CDR2 SQIVND come from the germline V gene (reference sequence). V shed 3 bases and J 7 bases; nucleotides not matched to a gene: 6. The CDR3 runs 14 residues. CDR3 bases: TGTGCCAGTAGTATGCGACAGGGTTGGAATGAGCAGTTCTTC. Protein: CASSMRQGWNEQFF.

The chain has TRBV15 and TRBJ2-3; D gene ambiguous. Trimming removed 5 bases at V and 5 bases at J, with 11 bases between. Per the germline V gene, CDR1 is LNHNV and CDR2 is YYDKDF (reference sequence). CDR3 size: 13 residues. CDR3 region: CATSGQKRDTQYF. CDR3 nucleotides: TGTGCCACCAGCGGCCAAAAACGAGATACGCAGTATTTT.